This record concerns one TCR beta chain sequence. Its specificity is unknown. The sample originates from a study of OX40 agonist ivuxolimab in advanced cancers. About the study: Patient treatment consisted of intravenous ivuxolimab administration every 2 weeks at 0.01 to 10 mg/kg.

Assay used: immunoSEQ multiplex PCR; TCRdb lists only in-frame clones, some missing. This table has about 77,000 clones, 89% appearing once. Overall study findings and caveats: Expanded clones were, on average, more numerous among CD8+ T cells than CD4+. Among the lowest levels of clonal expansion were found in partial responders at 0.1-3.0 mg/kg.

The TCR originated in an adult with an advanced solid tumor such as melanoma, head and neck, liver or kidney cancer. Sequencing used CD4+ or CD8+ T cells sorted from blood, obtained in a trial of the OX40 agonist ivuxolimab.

CDR3 in amino acids: CASTQGTNSGNTIYF. The CDR3 DNA reads TGTGCCAGCACCCAGGGAACCAACTCTGGAAACACCATATATTTT. The chain links TRBV6-6 to TRBJ1-3, with D possibly being TRBD1 (5 bases). V dropped 7 bases and J dropped 0 bases, with 13 bases sitting between them. The CDR3 is made up of 15 amino acids. Germline V lookup: CDR1 MNHNY, CDR2 SVGAGI (reference sequence).